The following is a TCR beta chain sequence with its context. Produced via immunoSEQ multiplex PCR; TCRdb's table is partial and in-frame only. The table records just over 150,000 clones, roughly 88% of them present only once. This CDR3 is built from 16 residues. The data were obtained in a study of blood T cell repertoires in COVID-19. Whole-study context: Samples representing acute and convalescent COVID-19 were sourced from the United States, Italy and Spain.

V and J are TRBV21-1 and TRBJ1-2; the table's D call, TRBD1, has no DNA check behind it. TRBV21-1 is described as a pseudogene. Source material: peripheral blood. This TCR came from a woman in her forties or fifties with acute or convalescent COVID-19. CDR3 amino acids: CASSKGSPDRFYGYTF. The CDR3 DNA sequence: TGTGCCAGCAGCAAAGGTAGCCCCGACAGGTTCTATGGCTACACCTTC.